Listed here are 21 T cell receptor beta chains from one sample, sequenced in a study of blood T cell repertoires in COVID-19. Here immunoSEQ multiplex PCR was the method, and the copy in TCRdb shows in-frame clones only, minus some. The sample records under 60,000 clones, about 83% being singletons. The specimen was peripheral blood. The receptors here all came from a human donor in a cohort sampled during active COVID-19.

This chain uses TRBV27 with TRBJ1-5; no definite D call. Per germline, CDR1 MNHEY and CDR2 SMNVEV (reference sequence). The CDR3 loop spans 13 amino acids. V was cut by 6 bases and J by 6 bases, with 12 bases left in between. CDR3 bases: TGTGCCAGCAGCTCTTTGGGGAGTCAGCCCCAGCATTTT. Protein sequence: CASSSLGSQPQHF.

The V and J genes are TRBV3-1 (or the pseudogene TRBV3-2) and TRBJ2-1, with D possibly matching TRBD2 (6 bases). The germline CDR1 and CDR2 sequences are LGHDT and YNNKEL (reference sequence). Trimming pared 1 base from V and 10 bases from J, leaving 14 bases between. This CDR3 contains 14 residues. The CDR3 DNA reads TGTGCCAGCAGCCAAGTGGGCCTAGCGACAGAGCAGTTCTTC. Its translation is CASSQVGLATEQFF.

The sample holds a few counts of this clone. The chain is built from TRBV4-2 and TRBJ2-5; TRBD1 is a possible D gene (5 bases). The CDR3 has 16 residues. Trimming left V 1 base short and J 5 bases short, with 17 bases between. Germline CDR1 and CDR2: LGHNA and YNFKEQ. The CDR3 spells CASSQVALAPGETQYF. For the CDR3, the DNA is TGTGCCAGCAGCCAAGTGGCCCTGGCGCCAGGGGAGACCCAGTACTTC.

This clone was counted many times. This chain connects TRBV5-3 to TRBJ1-3; no clear D. TRBV5-3 is recorded as an ORF, its role being uncertain. V was shortened by 2 bases and J by 0 bases, with 15 bases between the two germline ends. The CDR3 contains 17 residues. The CDR3 spells CARSLDAARPSGNTIYF. The CDR3 coding sequence is TGTGCCAGAAGCTTAGACGCGGCCAGACCCTCTGGAAACACCATATATTTT.

This rearrangement joins TRBV5-5 to TRBJ2-7; tentative D call: TRBD1 (5 bases). Germline V gives CDR1 SGHKS, CDR2 YYEKEE (reference sequence). Trimming took 5 bases from V and 0 from J, leaving 15 bases between them. The CDR3 spans 15 residues. The chain's CDR3 is CASRPTAETSYEQYF. The CDR3 nucleotides are TGTGCCAGCAGGCCGACAGCCGAGACCTCCTACGAGCAGTACTTC.

The V gene is TRBV3-1 (or the pseudogene TRBV3-2), the J gene TRBJ1-2, with D perhaps TRBD1 (6 bases). The CDR3 is made up of 14 amino acids. V lost 2 bases to trimming and J lost 4 bases, with 11 bases between them. CDR1 is LGHDT, CDR2 YNNKEL, per germline (reference sequence). The CDR3 here is CASSQPGQIYGYTF. The CDR3 coding sequence is TGTGCCAGCAGCCAACCCGGACAGATCTATGGCTACACCTTC.

The chain recombines TRBV4-3 with TRBJ2-1; possible D gene TRBD2, 6 bases. Germline V lookup: CDR1 LGHNA, CDR2 YSLEER. V lost 1 base and J lost 6, with 13 bases in between. This CDR3 region has 15 residues. CDR3 in DNA: TGCGCCAGCAGCCAAGGACTAGTAAATGGCAATGAGCAGTTCTTC. It yields the protein CASSQGLVNGNEQFF.

This clone is a singleton in its sample. CDR3: CASREAGYSTEAFF. The CDR3 DNA sequence: TGTGCCAGCAGGGAGGCAGGCTATAGCACTGAAGCTTTCTTT. This rearrangement joins TRBV2 to TRBJ1-1; unclear D gene. The V and J ends lost 6 bases and 4 bases respectively, with 15 bases between them. The CDR3 covers 14 residues. Germline assignment: CDR1 SNHLY and CDR2 FYNNEI.

This chain joins TRBV30 and TRBJ1-1; D is perhaps TRBD1 (5 bases). Germline loops: CDR1 GTSNPN, CDR2 SVGIG (reference sequence). CDR3 length: 13 residues. V was cut by 3 bases and J by 1 base, with 9 bases left in between. The CDR3 nucleotides read TGTGCCTGGAGCGACAGCTGGAACACTGAAGCTTTCTTT. Its protein is CAWSDSWNTEAFF.

This clone has a single count. The V call is TRBV6-5, the J call TRBJ2-2; TRBD1 agrees at 8 bases. Germline V gives CDR1 MNHEY, CDR2 SVGAGI. Germline trimming cut 4 bases from V and 5 bases from J; bases unmatched to any gene: 6. This CDR3 is built from 15 residues. The CDR3 sequence is CASSFDRGLTGELFF. DNA of the CDR3: TGTGCCAGCAGTTTCGACAGGGGTTTAACCGGGGAGCTGTTTTTT.

The CDR3: CASSPSLAGEGEQFF. The CDR3 DNA sequence: TGCGCCAGCAGCCCGTCACTAGCGGGAGAAGGTGAGCAGTTCTTC. This chain uses TRBV5-1 with TRBJ2-1; 11 nucleotides line up with TRBD2. CDR1 and CDR2 (germline): SGHRS, YFSETQ. The CDR3 has 15 amino acids. Trimming removed 4 bases from V and 9 bases from J; junction bases left unmatched: 9.

This clone was picked up one time. The chain has TRBV5-1 and TRBJ2-1; 9 positions agree with TRBD2. Germline CDR1 reads SGHRS; CDR2 reads YFSETQ. V lost 0 bases, J lost 4 bases, and 2 bases stayed unmatched. There are 15 residues in the CDR3. CDR3 nucleotide sequence: TGCGCCAGCAGCTTGGCTAGCGGGGATTACAATGAGCAGTTCTTC. It translates to CASSLASGDYNEQFF.

The J gene is TRBJ1-1, the V gene TRBV6-5; D is uncertain. This CDR3 is built from 13 residues. The V end lost 5 bases, the J end lost 5 bases, and 12 bases lay between the germline ends. Germline CDR1 is MNHEY and CDR2 is SVGAGI. In DNA form, the CDR3 reads TGTGCCAGCAGTCCCCGACTCGGAACTGAAGCTTTCTTT. Residues: CASSPRLGTEAFF.

The chain combines TRBV5-5 with TRBJ2-5; tentatively, D is TRBD1 (6 bases). V was trimmed by 0 bases and J by 4 bases, leaving 13 bases between them. Germline CDR1 is SGHKS and CDR2 is YYEKEE (reference sequence). CDR3 length: 15 amino acids. The CDR3 sequence: CASSLDRVRLETQYF. In nucleotides, the CDR3 is TGTGCCAGCAGCTTGGACAGGGTGCGGCTAGAGACCCAGTACTTC. Drawing the rest from reference TRBV5-5 and TRBJ2-5, the complete variable domain is DAGVTQSPTHLIKTRGQQVTLRCSPISGHKSVSWYQQVLGQGPQFIFQYYEKEERGRGNFPDRFSARQFPNYSSELNVNALLLGDSALYLCASSLDRVRLETQYFGPGTRLLVL.

V gene TRBV27 combines with J gene TRBJ2-7, with a tentative D call TRBD2 (6 bases). The CDR3 is 15 amino acids. Looked up from germline, CDR1 is MNHEY and CDR2 is SMNVEV (reference sequence). Trimming left V 4 bases short and J 6 bases short, with 19 bases between. The CDR3: CASSSPGLGPLEQYF. The CDR3 coding sequence is TGTGCCAGCAGTTCCCCGGGACTTGGACCCCTCGAGCAGTACTTC.

This clone was found a few times. V usage is TRBV4-2 and J usage is TRBJ1-6; 7 bases are a match to TRBD1. Unmatched junction bases numbered 8, after V lost 1 base and J lost 8 bases. CDR3 size: 16 residues. CDR1 is LGHNA and CDR2 is YNFKEQ in the germline V gene. For the CDR3, the DNA is TGTGCCAGCAGCCAAGGGAAGGACAGGTCCGATTCACCCCTCCACTTT. It is translated as CASSQGKDRSDSPLHF.

The gene calls are TRBV2 and TRBJ2-1, with 9 positions matching TRBD2. The CDR3 is made up of 15 amino acids. Trimming at V came to 6 bases and at J to 6 bases, leaving 9 bases not matched to a gene. The germline V gene has CDR1 SNHLY and CDR2 FYNNEI. CDR3 DNA sequence: TGTGCCAGCAGCTGGGGACTAGCTAAGGCCAATGAGCAGTTCTTC. Translation: CASSWGLAKANEQFF.

The V gene is TRBV7-6, the J gene TRBJ2-5; maybe TRBD2 (6 bases). V was shortened by 1 base and J by 1 base, with 13 bases between the two germline ends. Germline CDR1 and CDR2: SGHVS and FNYEAQ. The CDR3 has 16 residues. This CDR3 is CASSLDAGMIQETQYF. The CDR3 DNA reads as TGTGCCAGCAGCTTAGACGCGGGGATGATCCAAGAGACCCAGTACTTC.

The chain links TRBV5-4 to TRBJ2-6; TRBD1 aligns across 8 bases. Germline V lookup: CDR1 SGHNT, CDR2 YYREEE (reference sequence). This CDR3 region has 18 residues. After removal of 4 bases from V and 0 bases from J, the junction contained 9 bases not matched to a gene. CDR3 nucleotides: TGTGCCAGCAGCCCTCAGGGGGCCCGCCTCTCTGGGGCCAACGTCCTGACTTTC. This codes for CASSPQGARLSGANVLTF.

The chain uses TRBV6-5 and TRBJ2-1; maybe TRBD2 (7 bases). Trimming took 8 bases from V and 4 from J, leaving 18 bases between them. This CDR3 is built from 15 residues. Per germline, CDR1 MNHEY and CDR2 SVGAGI. This CDR3 is CASQLKGGVYNEQFF. The CDR3 region has the DNA TGTGCCAGCCAATTGAAGGGGGGGGTTTACAATGAGCAGTTCTTC.

This chain links TRBV10-1 with TRBJ2-5, with TRBD1 as a possible D gene (5 bases). Deletions cut 4 bases from V and 5 bases from J, with 8 bases between. The length of the CDR3 is 12 residues. The germline CDR1 and CDR2 sequences are WNHNN and SYGVQD (reference sequence). This CDR3 reads CASSATAETQYF. The CDR3, as DNA: TGCGCCAGCAGTGCGACAGCCGAGACCCAGTACTTC.